A selection of T cell receptor beta chains follows, all from one sample in a study of cytomegalovirus exposure and HLA in healthy donors. Generated by immunoSEQ multiplex PCR, the TCRdb table keeps only in-frame clones and is missing some. The sample lists roughly 120,000 clones; about 79% were seen once. The material sequenced was PBMCs. The receptors were sampled from a young man in good health and CMV-seropositive. Both conserved end residues are part of each CDR3. The D gene is left open where the match is weak. Expanded clones are given a class, and other clones once, few, many or no size at all.

V gene: TRBV15
CDR3 length: 14
J gene: TRBJ1-4
D gene: -
clone size: once
CDR3 protein: CATSRGSANEKLFF
CDR3 DNA: TGTGCCACCAGCAGGGGCTCAGCTAATGAAAAACTGTTTTTT

V gene: TRBV28
CDR3 length: 15
J gene: TRBJ2-3
D gene: TRBD1
clone size: -
CDR3 protein: CASSSGTASVDTQYF
CDR3 DNA: TGTGCCAGCAGTTCCGGGACAGCCTCAGTGGATACGCAGTATTTT

V gene: TRBV30
CDR3 length: 15
J gene: TRBJ2-3
D gene: TRBD1
clone size: -
CDR3 protein: CACLTGGRSTDTQYF
CDR3 DNA: TGTGCCTGCCTAACAGGGGGCAGGAGCACAGATACGCAGTATTTT

V gene: TRBV5-1
CDR3 length: 13
J gene: TRBJ2-5
D gene: TRBD2
clone size: -
CDR3 protein: CASGTSLQETQYF
CDR3 DNA: TGCGCCAGCGGGACTAGTCTCCAAGAGACCCAGTACTTC

V gene: TRBV2
CDR3 length: 12
J gene: TRBJ2-3
D gene: -
clone size: -
CDR3 protein: CASGRGGDTQYF
CDR3 DNA: TGTGCCAGCGGTAGGGGGGGGGATACGCAGTATTTT

V gene: TRBV27
CDR3 length: 14
J gene: TRBJ2-3
D gene: TRBD1
clone size: -
CDR3 protein: CASSTGGQVDTQYF
CDR3 DNA: TGTGCCAGCAGTACAGGGGGCCAGGTGGATACGCAGTATTTT

V gene: TRBV4-1
CDR3 length: 11
J gene: TRBJ2-7
D gene: -
clone size: few
CDR3 protein: CASSQGSSSYF
CDR3 DNA: TGCGCCAGCAGCCAAGGAAGTAGTTCGTACTTC

V gene: TRBV5-1
CDR3 length: 15
J gene: TRBJ2-2
D gene: TRBD2
clone size: -
CDR3 protein: CASSLSLAGTGELFF
CDR3 DNA: TGCGCCAGCAGCTTGAGTCTAGCGGGCACCGGGGAGCTGTTTTTT

V gene: TRBV15
CDR3 length: 14
J gene: TRBJ2-7
D gene: -
clone size: -
CDR3 protein: CATSRDLDTYEQYF
CDR3 DNA: TGTGCCACCAGCAGAGATCTCGACACCTACGAGCAGTACTTC

V gene: TRBV6-4
CDR3 length: 15
J gene: TRBJ2-7
D gene: -
clone size: -
CDR3 protein: CASSQSGESSYEQYF
CDR3 DNA: TGTGCCAGCAGTCAGTCAGGGGAGAGCTCCTACGAGCAGTACTTC

V gene: TRBV19
CDR3 length: 17
J gene: TRBJ2-3
D gene: -
clone size: -
CDR3 protein: CASSPWVGGGLADTQYF
CDR3 DNA: TGTGCCAGTAGTCCCTGGGTCGGCGGTGGGTTGGCAGATACGCAGTATTTT

V gene: TRBV19
CDR3 length: 14
J gene: TRBJ2-2
D gene: -
clone size: -
CDR3 protein: CASSVLANTGELFF
CDR3 DNA: TGTGCCAGTAGTGTCCTAGCGAACACCGGGGAGCTGTTTTTT

V gene: TRBV5-1
CDR3 length: 14
J gene: TRBJ2-6
D gene: TRBD1
clone size: -
CDR3 protein: CASRDSSGANVLTF
CDR3 DNA: TGCGCCAGTCGGGACAGCTCTGGGGCCAACGTCCTGACTTTC

V gene: TRBV12-5
CDR3 length: 16
J gene: TRBJ2-2
D gene: -
clone size: -
CDR3 protein: CASGSTIGDYTGELFF
CDR3 DNA: TGTGCTAGTGGTTCGACTATTGGAGATTACACCGGGGAGCTGTTTTTT

V gene: TRBV11-3
CDR3 length: 18
J gene: TRBJ1-3
D gene: -
clone size: -
CDR3 protein: CASSLVGSGNQTGNTIYF
CDR3 DNA: TGTGCCAGCAGCTTAGTAGGTTCAGGCAACCAAACTGGAAACACCATATATTTT

V gene: TRBV19
CDR3 length: 12
J gene: TRBJ1-1
D gene: TRBD1
clone size: -
CDR3 protein: CASSDRDAEAFF
CDR3 DNA: TGTGCCAGTAGCGACAGGGACGCTGAAGCTTTCTTT

V gene: TRBV7-2
CDR3 length: 11
J gene: TRBJ2-7
D gene: -
clone size: once
CDR3 protein: CASSRVREQYF
CDR3 DNA: TGTGCCAGCTCCCGGGTACGCGAGCAGTACTTC

V gene: TRBV6-1
CDR3 length: 16
J gene: TRBJ1-5
D gene: TRBD1
clone size: -
CDR3 protein: CASSEDDRVFNQPQHF
CDR3 DNA: TGTGCCAGCAGTGAGGACGACAGGGTCTTCAATCAGCCCCAGCATTTT

V gene: TRBV28
CDR3 length: 13
J gene: TRBJ2-4
D gene: TRBD1
clone size: -
CDR3 protein: CASRDRTGRIQYF
CDR3 DNA: TGTGCCAGCAGAGATCGGACAGGGCGCATTCAGTACTTC

V gene: TRBV7-9
CDR3 length: 15
J gene: TRBJ1-4
D gene: -
clone size: -
CDR3 protein: CASSLRSQGNEKLFF
CDR3 DNA: TGTGCCAGCAGCTTAAGGTCCCAGGGGAATGAAAAACTGTTTTTT

V gene: TRBV2
CDR3 length: 12
J gene: TRBJ1-2
D gene: -
clone size: -
CDR3 protein: CASSIGSVFYTF
CDR3 DNA: TGTGCCAGCTCTATCGGTAGCGTATTCTACACCTTC

V gene: TRBV7-9
CDR3 length: 15
J gene: TRBJ2-3
D gene: -
clone size: -
CDR3 protein: CASNFMGQGTDTQYF
CDR3 DNA: TGTGCCAGCAACTTTATGGGTCAGGGCACAGATACGCAGTATTTT

V gene: TRBV2
CDR3 length: 16
J gene: TRBJ2-3
D gene: TRBD2
clone size: -
CDR3 protein: CASSPSPGLAADTQYF
CDR3 DNA: TGTGCCAGCAGTCCATCCCCGGGACTAGCGGCAGATACGCAGTATTTT

V gene: TRBV2
CDR3 length: 14
J gene: TRBJ2-1
D gene: -
clone size: -
CDR3 protein: CASQEFLTPNEQFF
CDR3 DNA: TGTGCCAGCCAGGAATTTTTAACTCCTAATGAGCAGTTCTTC

V gene: TRBV7-3
CDR3 length: 16
J gene: TRBJ2-1
D gene: TRBD2
clone size: -
CDR3 protein: CASSLGGSGGYNEQFF
CDR3 DNA: TGTGCCAGCAGCTTAGGTGGTAGCGGGGGGTACAATGAGCAGTTCTTC

V gene: TRBV2
CDR3 length: 14
J gene: TRBJ1-3
D gene: -
clone size: -
CDR3 protein: CASRATGFGNTIYF
CDR3 DNA: TGTGCCAGCAGGGCAACAGGGTTCGGAAACACCATATATTTT

V gene: TRBV6-1
CDR3 length: 14
J gene: TRBJ1-2
D gene: -
clone size: -
CDR3 protein: CASSPGESVYGYTF
CDR3 DNA: TGTGCCAGCAGTCCAGGCGAATCCGTCTATGGCTACACCTTC

V gene: TRBV7-9
CDR3 length: 14
J gene: TRBJ1-2
D gene: -
clone size: -
CDR3 protein: CASSLSTALYGYTF
CDR3 DNA: TGTGCCAGCAGCTTAAGTACAGCTCTATATGGCTACACCTTC